The next 27 T cell receptor beta chains were all read from a single sample in a study of cytomegalovirus exposure and HLA in healthy donors. Amplification used 60 Vbeta primers and 13 Jbeta primers. This table comes from immunoSEQ multiplex PCR, and its TCRdb copy is limited to in-frame clones, with some not included. The sample records 160,000 or so clones, approximately 77% being singletons. Sample: PBMCs. Source of these receptors: a man aged 50-59 years in good health and CMV-seropositive.

The CDR3 reads CASSLESGQGGSPLHF. CDR3 in DNA: TGTGCCAGCAGCTTAGAATCCGGTCAGGGGGGTTCACCCCTCCACTTT. The V call is TRBV7-9, the J call TRBJ1-6; 7 nucleotides align to TRBD1. Germline CDR1 is SEHNR and CDR2 is FQNEAQ (reference sequence). This CDR3 comprises 16 residues. J was trimmed by 9 bases and V by 1 base; bases with no gene match: 9.

CDR3 in amino acids: CASSAGQEFVDEQFF. The CDR3 DNA follows: TGCGCCAGCAGCGCGGGACAGGAGTTTGTCGATGAGCAGTTCTTC. V gene TRBV5-1 combines with J gene TRBJ2-1; 8 bases are shared with TRBD1. Germline V gene lookup returns CDR1 SGHRS and CDR2 YFSETQ. V was pared by 4 bases and J by 8 bases, with 11 bases of the junction left unmatched. This CDR3 has 15 amino acids.

The chain recombines TRBV27 with TRBJ2-5; possible D gene TRBD2, 6 bases. In germline, CDR1 is MNHEY, CDR2 SMNVEV (reference sequence). Trimming stripped 0 bases from V and 2 bases from J, with 13 bases between. This CDR3 contains 16 residues. DNA of the CDR3: TGTGCCAGCAGTTTATCGAGGAGGAGGGTGCAAGAGACCCAGTACTTC. Its protein is CASSLSRRRVQETQYF.

This clone was observed a few times. The rearrangement links TRBV28 to TRBJ1-2; 11 nucleotides line up with TRBD1. Germline CDR1 reads MDHEN; CDR2 reads SYDVKM. J gave up 6 bases and V 6 bases, and 6 bases lay outside the gene matches. This CDR3 spans 14 amino acids. The CDR3 loop is CASRTGTGGDGYTF. CDR3 DNA sequence: TGTGCCAGCAGGACAGGGACAGGGGGGGATGGCTACACCTTC.

This chain uses TRBV25-1 with TRBJ1-1, with 10 nucleotides matching TRBD1. The CDR3 contains 14 residues. V lost 6 bases and J lost 4; bases outside the gene matches: 5. CDR1 and CDR2 from the germline V gene are MGHDK and SYGVNS. CDR3 DNA sequence: TGTGCCAGCAGGGACGACAGGGGGCTCACTGAAGCTTTCTTT. This codes for CASRDDRGLTEAFF.

The V gene is TRBV4-3, the J gene TRBJ1-4; 7 bases are a match to TRBD1. The V and J ends lost 7 bases and 0 bases, in that order; junction bases with no gene match: 17. The CDR3 is 19 amino acids. The germline CDR1 and CDR2 sequences are LGHNA and YSLEER. The DNA for the CDR3 is TGCGCCAGCACCCTGGGGCTCCCCGGTGACAGGGCAACTAATGAAAAACTGTTTTTT. Protein sequence: CASTLGLPGDRATNEKLFF.

The V gene is TRBV9, the J gene TRBJ2-7, with 7 bases that match TRBD1. The CDR3 is 11 amino acids. V trimming: 10 bases; J trimming: 2 bases; junction bases outside the gene matches: 3. Germline values: CDR1 SGDLS, CDR2 YYNGEE. CDR3 sequence: CAGQETYEQYF. In DNA, the CDR3 is TGTGCCGGACAGGAAACCTACGAGCAGTACTTC.

This chain connects TRBV9 to TRBJ2-5; maybe TRBD2 (6 bases). CDR1 SGDLS and CDR2 YYNGEE come from the germline V gene. The CDR3 covers 14 residues. Trimming cost V 3 bases and J 3 bases, with 12 bases left between them. The CDR3 sequence: CASSAAGGEETQYF. CDR3 DNA sequence: TGTGCCAGCAGCGCCGCCGGAGGGGAAGAGACCCAGTACTTC.

V and J are TRBV27 and TRBJ1-2; TRBD1 aligns across 7 bases. This CDR3 region has 13 residues. CDR1 and CDR2 from the germline V gene are MNHEY and SMNVEV (reference sequence). Trimming cost V 5 bases and J 4 bases; bases outside gene matches: 4. CDR3 in DNA: TGTGCCAGCAGTGGGGGACAGTTCTATGGCTACACCTTC. This encodes CASSGGQFYGYTF.

The chain recombines TRBV9 with TRBJ2-2; TRBD1 matches 8 bases. The V gene's germline CDR1 is SGDLS and CDR2 YYNGEE. This CDR3 is built from 17 residues. The V and J ends lost 0 bases and 5 bases, in that order; junction bases with no gene match: 9. This CDR3 reads CASSVGQGAPRTGELFF. The CDR3 nucleotides read TGTGCCAGCAGCGTAGGGCAGGGGGCGCCTCGGACCGGGGAGCTGTTTTTT.

This clone has more than one count but fewer than ten. The rearrangement links TRBV7-2 to TRBJ2-4; D is unresolved. V lost 5 bases and J lost 6, with 14 bases in between. Per germline, CDR1 SGHTA and CDR2 FQGNSA. This CDR3 contains 14 residues. The CDR3 sequence is CASSPLTRLNIQYF. CDR3 DNA sequence: TGTGCCAGCAGCCCACTGACAAGGCTAAACATTCAGTACTTC.

The chain has TRBV11-3 and TRBJ2-1, with TRBD2 identical over 7 bases. This CDR3 comprises 17 residues. After removal of 1 base from V and 1 base from J, the junction contained 7 bases not matched to a gene. Germline CDR1 reads SGHNT; CDR2 reads YENEEA. CDR3 loop: CASSLGRTSRSYNEQFF. CDR3 sequence (DNA): TGTGCCAGCAGCTTAGGTCGGACTAGTAGGTCCTACAATGAGCAGTTCTTC.

The rearrangement uses TRBV20-1 and TRBJ1-4, with 7 positions matching TRBD1. V lost 6 bases and J lost 8; bases outside the gene matches: 3. Germline CDR1 and CDR2: DFQATT and SNEGSKA (reference sequence). CDR3 length: 11 amino acids. The CDR3 loop reads CSALTGEKLFF. CDR3 DNA: TGCAGTGCATTGACAGGGGAAAAACTGTTTTTT.

This chain uses TRBV5-1 with TRBJ2-7; 10 positions agree with TRBD1. Looked up from germline, CDR1 is SGHRS and CDR2 is YFSETQ. The V gene end was trimmed by 2 bases and the J gene end by 5 bases; junction bases not matched to a gene: 7. The CDR3 is made up of 15 amino acids. The CDR3 reads CASSFPGQGYHEQYF. The CDR3, as DNA: TGCGCCAGCAGCTTCCCGGGACAGGGGTACCACGAGCAGTACTTC.

In the case of this clone: At one boundary the junction diverges from the germline segment, which might be a read error. The genes are TRBV15 and TRBJ2-7; perhaps TRBD1 as D (6 bases). The CDR3 is 12 residues long. CDR1 and CDR2 (germline): LNHNV, YYDKDF (reference sequence). Here the CDR3 DNA reads TGTGCCCCCAGACAGGACTCCTACGAGCAGTACTTC. This encodes CAPRQDSYEQYF. Variable domain in full (rest from reference TRBV15 and TRBJ2-7): DAMVIQNPRYQVTQFGKPVTLSCSQTLNHNVMYWYQQKSSQAPKLLFHYYDKDFNNEADTPDNFQSRRPNTSFCFLDIRSPGLGDTAMYLCAPRQDSYEQYFGPGTRLTVT.

Only a few counts were recorded for this clone. The chain combines TRBV20-1 with TRBJ2-1; D may be TRBD2 (5 bases). The ends were cut back, 6 bases at V and 9 bases at J, with 6 bases in the middle. This CDR3 is built from 9 residues. Germline-derived CDR1 and CDR2 are DFQATT and SNEGSKA (reference sequence). The CDR3 region is CSAGVEQFF. The CDR3 region has the DNA TGCAGTGCCGGGGTTGAGCAGTTCTTC.

V and J are TRBV10-1 and TRBJ2-3, with 9 nucleotides matching TRBD2. Germline V lookup: CDR1 WNHNN, CDR2 SYGVQD (reference sequence). V shed 3 bases, J shed 1 base, and the junction held 8 bases outside the gene matches. This CDR3 has 17 amino acids. The CDR3: CASSEGLAGRRTDTQYF. CDR3 bases: TGCGCCAGCAGTGAAGGGCTAGCGGGGCGTCGCACAGATACGCAGTATTTT.

CDR3 nucleotides: TGTGCCTGGAGTACGATGGGGGGGACGAATGAAAAACTGTTTTTT. It translates to CAWSTMGGTNEKLFF. This chain uses TRBV30 with TRBJ1-4; TRBD1 is a possible D gene (5 bases). The CDR3 runs to 15 residues. The V end lost 2 bases, the J end lost 5 bases, and 15 bases lay between the germline ends. Germline V lookup: CDR1 GTSNPN, CDR2 SVGIG (reference sequence). Using reference TRBV30 and TRBJ1-4 for the parts outside the CDR3, the full variable domain is SQTIHQWPATLVQPVGSPLSLECTVEGTSNPNLYWYRQAAGRGLQLLFYSVGIGQISSEVPQNLSASRPQDRQFILSSKKLLLSDSGFYLCAWSTMGGTNEKLFFGSGTQLSVL.

The chain links TRBV30 to TRBJ1-2; D not certain. Germline CDR1 is GTSNPN and CDR2 is SVGIG (reference sequence). Trimming left V 0 bases short and J 8 bases short, with 10 bases between. The CDR3 contains 12 residues. DNA for the CDR3: TGTGCCTGGAGTGTAGCGGGAGGGGGCTACACCTTC. Amino acid sequence: CAWSVAGGGYTF.

The J gene is TRBJ1-1, the V gene TRBV6-6; D possibly corresponds to TRBD1 (6 bases). CDR3 length: 13 amino acids. Germline CDR1 reads MNHNY; CDR2 reads SVGAGI (reference sequence). V was trimmed by 6 bases and J by 0 bases, leaving 8 bases between them. The CDR3 here is CASRGQVNTEAFF. The DNA for the CDR3 is TGTGCCAGCAGGGGACAAGTGAACACTGAAGCTTTCTTT.

The V and J genes are TRBV5-8 and TRBJ1-4; TRBD1 matches 7 bases. Germline CDR1 is SGHTS and CDR2 is YDEGEE. This CDR3 has 15 residues. The J segment lost 7 bases and the V segment lost 4 bases, leaving 10 bases of the junction unmatched. The CDR3 DNA is TGTGCCAGCAGCCTTCGGGCAGGGGGAAGTGAAAAACTGTTTTTT. Residues: CASSLRAGGSEKLFF.

The rearrangement links TRBV7-9 to TRBJ2-1; 13 nucleotides align to TRBD2. CDR1 and CDR2 from the germline V gene are SEHNR and FQNEAQ (reference sequence). The CDR3 is made up of 17 amino acids. The V and J ends lost 5 bases and 0 bases, in that order; junction bases with no gene match: 4. CDR3: CASSTGLAGVSYNEQFF. The CDR3, as DNA: TGTGCCAGCAGCACTGGACTAGCGGGGGTCTCCTACAATGAGCAGTTCTTC. Together with reference TRBV7-9 and TRBJ2-1, the CDR3 gives the full variable domain: DTGVSQNPRHKITKRGQNVTFRCDPISEHNRLYWYRQTLGQGPEFLTYFQNEAQLEKSRLLSDRFSAERPKGSFSTLEIQRTEQGDSAMYLCASSTGLAGVSYNEQFFGPGTRLTVL.

This clone was picked up one time. The rearrangement joins TRBV5-5 to TRBJ1-1; 9 bases are a match to TRBD1. J lost 6 bases, V lost 6 bases, and 6 bases had no gene match. In germline, CDR1 is SGHKS, CDR2 YYEKEE (reference sequence). CDR3 length: 13 residues. The CDR3 loop is CASTGQGFAEAFF. The CDR3, as DNA: TGTGCCAGCACCGGACAGGGGTTCGCTGAAGCTTTCTTT.

This clone was counted once. CDR3 amino acids: CASGQGWGYTF. For the CDR3, the DNA is TGTGCCAGCGGACAGGGATGGGGCTACACCTTC. The chain employs TRBV25-1 and TRBJ1-2; 8 nucleotides line up with TRBD1. CDR1 and CDR2 from the germline V gene are MGHDK and SYGVNS. This CDR3 region has 11 residues. The V and J ends lost 8 bases and 8 bases, in that order; junction bases with no gene match: 4.

CDR3 in DNA: TGTGCCAGCTCACCACAATATCCTAACGCGAACACCGGGGAGCTGTTTTTT. Amino acid sequence: CASSPQYPNANTGELFF. This rearrangement joins TRBV18 to TRBJ2-2; D gene unclear. The CDR3 spans 17 residues. The germline V gene encodes CDR1 KGHSH and CDR2 LQKENI. Between the trimmed V and J ends, which lost 1 base and 0 bases, there was a span of 12 bases.

This rearrangement joins TRBV15 to TRBJ2-4; 7 positions agree with TRBD1. Germline V lookup: CDR1 LNHNV, CDR2 YYDKDF (reference sequence). V lost 0 bases, J lost 4 bases, and 6 bases stayed unmatched. The CDR3 extends over 16 amino acids. For the CDR3, the DNA is TGTGCCACCAGCAGAGAACCGGGACAGACAAAAAACATTCAGTACTTC. Translated: CATSREPGQTKNIQYF.

The count of this clone is one. The J gene is TRBJ2-2, the V gene TRBV28, with D possibly matching TRBD1 (5 bases). Trimming took 8 bases from V and 0 from J, leaving 13 bases between them. Germline V gives CDR1 MDHEN, CDR2 SYDVKM. The CDR3 runs 15 residues. Here the CDR3 reads CASLVSRANTGELFF. The CDR3 DNA sequence: TGTGCCAGCCTGGTCAGCAGGGCGAACACCGGGGAGCTGTTTTTT.